The 10 T cell receptor beta chains below all came from one sample that was sequenced in a study of immune characterization of retroperitoneal liposarcoma. From the PCR reads, TCRdb called clonotypes with MiXCR, one entry per CDR3 protein. The sample holds about 10,000 distinct CDR3 sequences, 27% seen once. Input material: tumor tissue. The source is a female donor with retroperitoneal liposarcoma.

Ten or more counts support this clonotype. V gene TRBV6-6 combines with J gene TRBJ2-5, with 7 bases matching TRBD1. CDR1 and CDR2 from the germline V gene are MNHNY and SVGAGI (reference sequence). The CDR3 sequence is 18 residues long. J gave up 7 bases and V 0 bases, and 17 bases lay outside the gene matches. CDR3 loop: CASSYSINDRVVRGTQYF. The CDR3 nucleotides are TGTGCCAGCAGTTACTCAATTAACGACAGGGTCGTCCGAGGGACCCAGTACTTC.

This clonotype is deemed medium-sized. This chain links TRBV7-2 with TRBJ2-1; a weak D match, TRBD1 (6 bases). Trimming shortened V by 5 bases and J by 2 bases, and 13 bases separated the two germline ends. The length of the CDR3 is 15 residues. The germline V gene has CDR1 SGHTA and CDR2 FQGNSA. The CDR3 DNA sequence: TGTGCCAGCAGCGCCGGGGACACGGCCTACAATGAGCAGTTCTTC. It yields the protein CASSAGDTAYNEQFF.

This clonotype was recorded a few times. The rearrangement joins TRBV6-1 to TRBJ1-2, with unresolved D. CDR1 is MNHNS and CDR2 is SASEGT in the germline V gene. The CDR3 totals 17 residues. Trimming shortened V by 4 bases and J by 3 bases, and 21 bases separated the two germline ends. CDR3 in amino acids: CASSGVGWAQEDYGYTF. The DNA for the CDR3 is TGTGCCAGCAGTGGAGTGGGGTGGGCTCAAGAGGACTATGGCTACACCTTC.

By frequency in the sample, this clonotype is medium-sized. The V call is TRBV7-2, the J call TRBJ2-1; 8 nucleotides line up with TRBD2. Germline CDR1 and CDR2: SGHTA and FQGNSA. CDR3 size: 15 residues. After removal of 4 bases from V and 7 bases from J, the junction contained 9 bases not matched to a gene. The CDR3 here is CASSSTAGGRNEQFF. The CDR3 bases are TGTGCCAGCAGCTCGACGGCGGGAGGACGGAATGAGCAGTTCTTC.

Judged by abundance, this clonotype is medium-sized. The chain carries TRBV6-1 and TRBJ2-2; 7 nucleotides agree with TRBD1. V dropped 6 bases and J dropped 4; count of bases not matched to a gene: 8. The CDR3 length is 15 residues. Germline V CDR1 and CDR2: MNHNS, SASEGT. The CDR3 nucleotides read TGTGCCAGCAGCCCCCGGGACAGAACCACCGGGGAGCTGTTTTTT. Its protein is CASSPRDRTTGELFF.

This clonotype has a handful of counts. V and J are TRBV6-5 and TRBJ1-3; 10 positions match TRBD1. CDR1 and CDR2 from the germline V gene are MNHEY and SVGAGI. There are 23 residues in the CDR3. J was trimmed by 7 bases and V by 2 bases; bases with no gene match: 29. CDR3 sequence reads: CASSYGVIYSGQGKGAEWNTIYF. The CDR3, as DNA: TGTGCCAGCAGTTACGGGGTTATATATTCGGGACAGGGGAAAGGTGCAGAGTGGAACACCATATATTTT.

This clonotype is medium-sized by share. The chain is built from TRBV6-1 and TRBJ2-3; 10 positions match TRBD2. J gave up 2 bases and V 5 bases, and 4 bases lay outside the gene matches. The CDR3 is 15 amino acids. The germline CDR1 and CDR2 sequences are MNHNS and SASEGT. The DNA for the CDR3 is TGTGCCAGCAGTTCAGGACTAGCGGCCACAGATACGCAGTATTTT. Amino acid sequence: CASSSGLAATDTQYF.

By share, this clonotype counts as medium-sized (0.01 to 0.1%). This chain uses TRBV6-6 with TRBJ2-1, with TRBD1 matching 7 bases. The tail of the sequence fits TRBJ2-7 better, so the J call may be wrong. In germline, CDR1 is MNHNY, CDR2 SVGAGI (reference sequence). The CDR3 has 17 residues. This CDR3 is CASSYMKDTGTAFEQYF. The CDR3 region has the DNA TGTGCCAGCAGTTACATGAAAGATACCGGGACAGCTTTCGAGCAGTACTTC.

This clonotype was seen ten or more times. The rearrangement uses TRBV7-9 and TRBJ2-1; 10 positions agree with TRBD2. The germline V gene has CDR1 SEHNR and CDR2 FQNEAQ (reference sequence). CDR3 size: 18 residues. V shed 5 bases and J 4 bases; nucleotides not matched to a gene: 14. CDR3 bases: TGTGCCAGCAGCGGGACTAGCGACGATAGAGGGGGATACAATGAGCAGTTCTTC. Amino acids: CASSGTSDDRGGYNEQFF. Based on the CDR3 plus reference TRBV7-9 and TRBJ2-1, the full variable domain is DTGVSQNPRHKITKRGQNVTFRCDPISEHNRLYWYRQTLGQGPEFLTYFQNEAQLEKSRLLSDRFSAERPKGSFSTLEIQRTEQGDSAMYLCASSGTSDDRGGYNEQFFGPGTRLTVL.

V and J are TRBV6-1 and TRBJ2-1, with D maybe TRBD1 (6 bases). The germline V and J ends were trimmed by 2 bases and 9 bases, with 8 bases remaining between them. Germline V CDR1 and CDR2: MNHNS, SASEGT. This CDR3 is 12 amino acids long. CDR3 region: CASSEPGVEQFF. DNA for the CDR3: TGTGCCAGCAGTGAACCAGGGGTTGAGCAGTTCTTC.